This TCR beta chain derives from a study of cytomegalovirus exposure and HLA in healthy donors. Whole-study findings and limits: CMV serostatus was the sole immune exposure information available. Presence/absence analyses assumed roughly uniform sequencing depth across donors, which may not hold. Earlier analysis found most TCR beta V segments productive about 87% or about 30% of the time.

Trimming stripped 5 bases from V and 2 bases from J, with 12 bases between. The CDR3 is 15 residues long. CDR1 and CDR2 from the germline V gene are SEHNR and FQNEAQ (reference sequence). The PCR employed 60 Vbeta primers together with 13 Jbeta primers. Clones were read by immunoSEQ multiplex PCR, and TCRdb kept only the in-frame ones, dropping some. The table lists 90,000 to 150,000 clones, about three quarters of them singletons, with 3.3% in the top ten. As concerns this clone: Antigen unknown.

This clonotype was obtained from a woman aged 25 to 45 in good health and CMV-seropositive. Input material: PBMCs. The chain employs TRBV7-9 and TRBJ1-4; a weak D match, TRBD1 (5 bases). CDR3 loop: CASSPGGRTNEKLFF. The CDR3 bases are TGTGCCAGCAGCCCGGGGGGTAGGACTAATGAAAAACTGTTTTTT. Filled out from reference TRBV7-9 and TRBJ1-4, the complete variable domain reads DTGVSQNPRHKITKRGQNVTFRCDPISEHNRLYWYRQTLGQGPEFLTYFQNEAQLEKSRLLSDRFSAERPKGSFSTLEIQRTEQGDSAMYLCASSPGGRTNEKLFFGSGTQLSVL.